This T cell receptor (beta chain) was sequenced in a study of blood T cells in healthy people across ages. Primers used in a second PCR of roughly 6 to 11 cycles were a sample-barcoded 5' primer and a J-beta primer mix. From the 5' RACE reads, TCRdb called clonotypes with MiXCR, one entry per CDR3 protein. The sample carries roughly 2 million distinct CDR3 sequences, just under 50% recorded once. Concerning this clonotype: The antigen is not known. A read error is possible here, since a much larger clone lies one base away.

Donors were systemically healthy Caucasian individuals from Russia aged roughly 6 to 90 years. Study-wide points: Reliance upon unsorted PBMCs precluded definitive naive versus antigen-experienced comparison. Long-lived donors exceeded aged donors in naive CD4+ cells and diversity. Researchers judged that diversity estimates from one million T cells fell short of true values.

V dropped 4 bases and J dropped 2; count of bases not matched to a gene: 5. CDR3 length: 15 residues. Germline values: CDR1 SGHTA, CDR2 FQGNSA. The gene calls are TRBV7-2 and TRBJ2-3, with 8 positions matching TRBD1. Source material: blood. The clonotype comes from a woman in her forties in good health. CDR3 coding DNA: TGTGCCAGCAGCTGCCAGGGGGCTTACACAGATACGCAGTATTTT. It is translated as CASSCQGAYTDTQYF. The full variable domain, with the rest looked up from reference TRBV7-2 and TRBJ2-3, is GAGVSQSPSNKVTEKGKDVELRCDPISGHTALYWYRQSLGQGLEFLIYFQGNSAPDKSGLPSDRFSAERTGGSVSTLTIQRTQQEDSAVYLCASSCQGAYTDTQYFGPGTRLTVL.